The T cell receptor beta chain under discussion was sequenced for a study of CD8+CD57+ T cells in acquired aplastic anemia. Study-wide background: CD4+ and CD8+ cells, once sorted, gave DNA averaging about 3 ug. General study results and limits: CD8+ Simpson's diversity in patients was not significantly different from that in controls. Both patients and controls carried the same twenty-nine CD8+ CDR3 sequences.

Profiling of TCR beta VDJ combinations and CDR3 sequences used genomic DNA as template. TCRdb called the reads again in MiXCR, with one record for every CDR3 protein. This table holds approximately 190,000 distinct CDR3 sequences, over 60% found once. Comment on this clonotype: What it binds is not known.

Germline-derived CDR1 and CDR2 are SNHLY and FYNNEI. The junction had 5 bases not matched to a gene; V was cut back by 6 bases and J by 2 bases. The CDR3 is made up of 15 amino acids. The clonotype originates from a human donor with severe aplastic anemia or a healthy control (not recorded which). V is TRBV2 and J is TRBJ1-1; 11 nucleotides agree with TRBD1. Sequences were obtained from sorted CD4+, CD8+, or CD8+CD57+ T cells (not recorded which) from PBMCs. This chain's CDR3 is CASRPGTGGNTEAFF. CDR3 in DNA: TGTGCCAGCAGACCCGGGACAGGGGGAAACACTGAAGCTTTCTTT.